Listed here is a single T cell receptor (beta chain). Its antigen is undetermined. V was shortened by 4 bases and J by 3 bases, with 12 bases between the two germline ends. The CDR3 spans 14 residues. CDR1 is LNHDA and CDR2 is SQIVND in the germline V gene (reference sequence). Assay: immunoSEQ multiplex PCR; the TCRdb copy retains only in-frame clones and omits some. The sample lists just under 7,000 clones, 75% to 80% seen once, with 3.6% in the top ten. These data originate in a study of chemoradiotherapy in HPV16-positive cancers. Study results and caveats: During treatment, candidate HPV-specific clones and E7-related motifs expanded in tumor. Functional assays defining HPV-specific T cells used only a couple of HPV16-positive patients.

The receptor comes from a human donor with HPV-associated anogenital cancer. The chain links TRBV19 to TRBJ1-2; TRBD1 is a possible D gene (5 bases). The biological material was taken from a patient who underwent chemoradiotherapy. The CDR3 DNA reads TGTGCCAGTAGTACTAGGGACGGTCACTATGGCTACACCTTC. This encodes CASSTRDGHYGYTF.